What follows are 15 T cell receptor beta chains derived from one specimen sequenced in a study of cytomegalovirus exposure and HLA in healthy donors. Sequencing used immunoSEQ multiplex PCR; TCRdb keeps in-frame clones, though not all of them. The sample consists of roughly 110,000 clones, roughly nine tenths of them appearing once. Sequencing was done on a sample of PBMCs. Every receptor here comes from a woman younger than 35 in good health and CMV-seropositive.

This rearrangement joins TRBV27 to TRBJ1-1; D gene ambiguous. Trimming stripped 2 bases from V and 0 bases from J, with 4 bases between. CDR1 MNHEY and CDR2 SMNVEV come from the germline V gene (reference sequence). This CDR3 spans 13 amino acids. CDR3 protein: CASSLIMNTEAFF. The CDR3 bases are TGTGCCAGCAGTTTAATTATGAACACTGAAGCTTTCTTT.

A note on this clone: The sample holds other DNA sequences that translate to the same CDR3. The chain carries TRBV29-1 and TRBJ1-2, with 9 bases lining up with TRBD1. Germline loops: CDR1 SQVTM, CDR2 ANQGSEA. Losses at the gene ends were 6 bases for V and 6 bases for J; bases not matched to a gene: 2. The CDR3 length is 11 residues. CDR3: CSVGQGNGYTF. The CDR3 nucleotides are TGCAGCGTCGGACAGGGGAATGGCTACACCTTC.

The chain combines TRBV5-5 with TRBJ1-2; tentatively, D is TRBD1 (6 bases). Germline assignment: CDR1 SGHKS and CDR2 YYEKEE (reference sequence). The V gene lost 4 bases and the J gene lost 4 bases, with 8 bases spanning the gap. The CDR3 is 12 amino acids. The CDR3 is CASSGGSYGYTF. Here the CDR3 DNA reads TGTGCCAGCAGCGGGGGCTCCTATGGCTACACCTTC.

V gene TRBV5-8 combines with J gene TRBJ1-5; D is unresolved. The V and J ends lost 4 bases and 7 bases respectively, with 6 bases between them. The CDR3 has 11 residues. Per the germline V gene, CDR1 is SGHTS and CDR2 is YDEGEE. CDR3 sequence reads: CASSEGQPQHF. CDR3 DNA sequence: TGTGCCAGCAGCGAGGGCCAGCCCCAGCATTTT.

The chain has TRBV2 and TRBJ2-3; 9 bases map to TRBD1. CDR1 and CDR2 from the germline V gene are SNHLY and FYNNEI. This CDR3 comprises 15 residues. After removal of 6 bases from V and 1 base from J, the junction contained 5 bases not matched to a gene. The CDR3, as DNA: TGTGCCAGCAGAAGGGGACAGGGCGGCACAGATACGCAGTATTTT. Encoded protein: CASRRGQGGTDTQYF.

The chain employs TRBV7-2 and TRBJ2-1; a possible D gene is TRBD2 (6 bases). V was pared by 1 base and J by 4 bases, with 11 bases between. The germline V gene has CDR1 SGHTA and CDR2 FQGNSA. CDR3 length equals 15 residues. This CDR3 reads CASSLGRGLYNEQFF. CDR3 DNA: TGTGCCAGCAGCTTAGGGCGGGGACTTTACAATGAGCAGTTCTTC. The full variable domain, in which reference TRBV7-2 and TRBJ2-1 provide the parts outside the CDR3, is GAGVSQSPSNKVTEKGKDVELRCDPISGHTALYWYRQSLGQGLEFLIYFQGNSAPDKSGLPSDRFSAERTGGSVSTLTIQRTQQEDSAVYLCASSLGRGLYNEQFFGPGTRLTVL.

The chain joins TRBV28 to TRBJ2-5; TRBD1 might be the D (7 bases). With 5 bases removed from V and 1 base from J, the gap between germline ends came to 17 bases. The CDR3 is 16 amino acids. From germline, CDR1 is MDHEN and CDR2 SYDVKM. CDR3 sequence reads: CASSPAGQGGQETQYF. CDR3 sequence (DNA): TGTGCCAGCAGTCCCGCGGGGCAGGGGGGCCAAGAGACCCAGTACTTC. Based on the CDR3 plus reference TRBV28 and TRBJ2-5, the full variable domain is DVKVTQSSRYLVKRTGEKVFLECVQDMDHENMFWYRQDPGLGLRLIYFSYDVKMKEKGDIPEGYSVSREKKERFSLILESASTNQTSMYLCASSPAGQGGQETQYFGPGTRLLVL.

The chain joins TRBV7-9 to TRBJ2-2, with 7 bases fitting TRBD1. The CDR3 spans 19 residues. Per germline, CDR1 SEHNR and CDR2 FQNEAQ (reference sequence). V was pared by 5 bases and J by 9 bases, with 24 bases of the junction left unmatched. The CDR3 loop is CASSPPRMRGRKVTRELFF. Here the CDR3 DNA reads TGTGCCAGCAGCCCCCCCCGGATGAGGGGGCGCAAAGTTACGCGGGAGCTGTTTTTT.

The V and J genes are TRBV9 and TRBJ1-1; TRBD1 agrees at 8 bases. This CDR3 comprises 16 residues. Germline loops: CDR1 SGDLS, CDR2 YYNGEE. Germline trimming cut 0 bases from V and 6 bases from J; bases unmatched to any gene: 10. CDR3 amino acids: CASSVDPDREIPEAFF. DNA of the CDR3: TGTGCCAGCAGCGTAGATCCGGACAGGGAGATTCCTGAAGCTTTCTTT.

J is TRBJ2-7 and V is TRBV5-4, with TRBD1 identical over 10 bases. The CDR3 runs to 15 residues. Trimming at V came to 3 bases and at J to 0 bases, leaving 3 bases not matched to a gene. The germline V gene has CDR1 SGHNT and CDR2 YYREEE (reference sequence). The CDR3 region is CASSSRTGGSYEQYF. The CDR3, as DNA: TGTGCCAGCAGCTCCCGGACAGGGGGCTCCTACGAGCAGTACTTC.

The rearrangement links TRBV4-1 to TRBJ2-1, with 10 bases lining up with TRBD2. Germline loops: CDR1 MGHRA, CDR2 YSYEKL. Unmatched junction bases numbered 9, after V lost 0 bases and J lost 13 bases. CDR3 length: 15 residues. CDR3 bases: TGCGCCAGCAGCCAAGATAGAAGCGGGGGGGGGCTTCAGTTCTTC. It codes for CASSQDRSGGGLQFF.

V and J are TRBV6-5 and TRBJ2-7, with TRBD1 matching over 11 bases. Unmatched junction bases numbered 5, after V lost 6 bases and J lost 4 bases. CDR1 is MNHEY and CDR2 is SVGAGI in the germline V gene. The CDR3 totals 14 residues. The CDR3 reads CASRSGQGGYEQYF. Written as DNA, the CDR3 is TGTGCCAGCAGGTCGGGACAGGGGGGGTACGAGCAGTACTTC.

The chain carries TRBV7-2 and TRBJ2-7; TRBD1 might be the D (5 bases). The CDR3 totals 14 residues. Germline V gives CDR1 SGHTA, CDR2 FQGNSA. V lost 5 bases and J 0 bases, leaving 11 bases between the germline ends. Here the CDR3 DNA reads TGTGCCAGCAGCGTAGAGACAGTCTCCTACGAGCAGTACTTC. This sequence encodes CASSVETVSYEQYF. The full variable domain, rest sourced from reference TRBV7-2 and TRBJ2-7, is GAGVSQSPSNKVTEKGKDVELRCDPISGHTALYWYRQSLGQGLEFLIYFQGNSAPDKSGLPSDRFSAERTGGSVSTLTIQRTQQEDSAVYLCASSVETVSYEQYFGPGTRLTVT.

The V gene is TRBV10-2, the J gene TRBJ1-6, with TRBD1 identical over 7 bases. V dropped 4 bases and J dropped 7; count of bases not matched to a gene: 7. CDR1 is WSHSY and CDR2 is SAAADI in the germline V gene. CDR3 length equals 15 residues. The CDR3 protein is CASSVRGQPNSPLHF. CDR3 coding DNA: TGCGCCAGCAGTGTACGGGGACAGCCGAATTCACCCCTCCACTTT.

V and J are TRBV5-1 and TRBJ2-1; 7 positions match TRBD1. The CDR3 sequence is 13 residues long. Trimming cost V 6 bases and J 4 bases; bases outside gene matches: 4. CDR1 and CDR2 from the germline V gene are SGHRS and YFSETQ. In nucleotides, the CDR3 is TGCGCCAGCACGACAGGGTTGTACAATGAGCAGTTCTTC. The encoded protein is CASTTGLYNEQFF.